Listed below are T cell receptor beta chains from one sample, sequenced in a study of CD8 T cells in ankylosing spondylitis. TCRdb used MiXCR to reprocess the 5' RACE reads, holding one entry per CDR3 protein. The sample includes fewer than 550,000 distinct CDR3 sequences, 5.3% of them seen just once. The specimen was blood, either unsorted or a sorted T cell fraction (not recorded which). These receptor sequences come from a male donor with ankylosing spondylitis. Both conserved end residues are trimmed from each CDR3. A D gene is named only where the DNA matches it firmly.

>TRBV29-1|-|TRBJ1-1
SVEGRGSMNTEAF
>TRBV10-3|-|TRBJ2-5
AISEWGETQY
>TRBV20-1|TRBD2|TRBJ2-7
SASLAGGLEQY
>TRBV9|-|TRBJ1-2
ASSAQRGPYGYT
>TRBV15|TRBD2|TRBJ2-7
ATSDSLAGVDEQY
>TRBV7-2|-|TRBJ2-7
ASSLAITYEQY
>TRBV20-1|TRBD2|TRBJ2-1
SGSGRAFYEQF
>TRBV5-1|-|TRBJ2-7
ASRSGALSYEQY
>TRBV5-5|-|TRBJ2-5
ASSATAETQY
>TRBV7-2|-|TRBJ2-3
ASSLARLNTDTQY
>TRBV3-1|-|TRBJ1-3
ASSQAQWDTIY
>TRBV12-3/TRBV12-4|-|TRBJ2-2
ASSLRLSTLRTGELF
>TRBV11-2|TRBD1|TRBJ1-3
ASSPRGGLYRSGNTIY
>TRBV7-2|TRBD1|TRBJ1-5
ASSLGGTAFNQPQH
>TRBV20-1|-|TRBJ2-7
SARDPGLKY
>TRBV12-3/TRBV12-4|-|TRBJ1-3
ASSGGWSGNTIY
>TRBV28|-|TRBJ1-2
ASSYWTVNYGYT
>TRBV2|-|TRBJ2-1
ASEHPGAPSSYNEQF
>TRBV5-1|-|TRBJ1-1
ASSLSGLLMNTEAF
>TRBV7-9|-|TRBJ2-7
ASSWDFHEQY
>TRBV25-1|-|TRBJ1-3
ASIPPDVNTIY
>TRBV6-5|-|TRBJ2-7
ASSYSLQWGDEQY
>TRBV24-1|TRBD1|TRBJ2-7
ATSDTGTVYEQY
>TRBV7-2|-|TRBJ2-1
ASSSQVPPFNEQF
>TRBV5-1|-|TRBJ2-2
ASSWDPRGTGELF
>TRBV25-1|-|TRBJ1-1
ASSERAGVEAF
>TRBV7-2|-|TRBJ2-1
ASSIYGGGHNEQF
>TRBV10-3|-|TRBJ1-1
AISTDGRGEAEAF
>TRBV5-1|-|TRBJ2-7
ASSQGQSKYYEQY
>TRBV28|TRBD1|TRBJ1-1
ASSSLDREGSNTEAF
>TRBV18|TRBD1|TRBJ2-2
ASSRRQGISGELF
>TRBV29-1|-|TRBJ1-4
SAAGGAVGEKLF
>TRBV7-8|-|TRBJ2-7
ASSLISSGHEQY
>TRBV7-2|-|TRBJ2-2
ASSSQGANTGELF
>TRBV5-1|-|TRBJ1-2
ASSHMTGDYGYT
>TRBV4-2|TRBD1|TRBJ2-4
ASSQEVQGDIQY
>TRBV2|-|TRBJ1-5
ASSGGTYDQPQH
>TRBV6-1|-|TRBJ2-1
ASRPGGGARNEQF
>TRBV5-1|-|TRBJ1-1
ASTLGLNTEAF
>TRBV4-3|-|TRBJ1-2
ASSQQDRRLNYGYT
>TRBV7-6|TRBD1|TRBJ1-2
ASSLRAGTVNGYT
>TRBV10-3|-|TRBJ1-5
AISESGRVQPQH
>TRBV7-9|-|TRBJ1-2
ASASGYGYT
>TRBV11-2|-|TRBJ1-6
ASSLYSEENSPLH
>TRBV28|-|TRBJ2-2
ASSQPRVDSTGELF
>TRBV20-1|-|TRBJ2-3
SASPRRLFTDTQY
>TRBV27|TRBD1|TRBJ1-6
ASSPGGDSPLH
>TRBV6-6|-|TRBJ1-5
ASRPTDQPQH
>TRBV5-1|-|TRBJ2-1
ASSFGDWVFNEQF
>TRBV4-1|-|TRBJ1-6
ASTSTVSPSPLH
>TRBV20-1|-|TRBJ2-1
SAGVNNEQF
>TRBV20-1|-|TRBJ1-1
SARDRRMNTEAF